A single sample is the source of the 28 T cell receptor beta chains below, sequenced in a study of T cells in Graves' hyperthyroidism and ophthalmopathy (dated by TCRdb to 2018 to 2020). The library was built by means of multiplex PCR. This sample was sequenced with an Illumina HiSeq 2000. The TCR beta CDR3 regions were amplified from the RNA transcripts. For the first round of RT-PCR on the TCR CDR3, the HTBI primer set was used together with the Qiagen OneStep RT-PCR kit. TCRdb's own reprocessing of the public reads used fastp at Q25 and MiXCR and kept productive beta chains. Here each entry gathers all rows of one CDR3 protein and keeps the most common genes and DNA. For this sample there are 300,000 to 350,000 distinct CDR3 sequences; around 16% appear just once. The ten largest clones capture roughly 31% of the sample. Sequences were obtained from blood. All receptors come from a young man with Graves' hyperthyroidism.

This clonotype was seen only a few times. The genes are TRBV5-1 and TRBJ2-5; weak D call: TRBD1 (5 bases). Germline V gene lookup returns CDR1 SGHRS and CDR2 YFSETQ. This CDR3 has 14 residues. V was trimmed by 3 bases and J by 1 base, leaving 10 bases between them. CDR3 amino acids: CASSSGNTQETQYF. CDR3 DNA sequence: TGCGCCAGCAGCTCAGGGAACACCCAAGAGACCCAGTACTTC. Combining the CDR3 with reference TRBV5-1 and TRBJ2-5 gives the whole variable domain KAGVTQTPRYLIKTRGQQVTLSCSPISGHRSVSWYQQTPGQGLQFLFEYFSETQRNKGNFPGRFSGRQFSNSRSEMNVSTLELGDSALYLCASSSGNTQETQYFGPGTRLLVL.

This clonotype was detected many times. V usage is TRBV20-1 and J usage is TRBJ2-5; 7 bases map to TRBD2. The ends lost 4 bases at V and 1 base at J; junction bases unmatched: 6. CDR1 is DFQATT, CDR2 SNEGSKA, per germline (reference sequence). CDR3 length equals 14 residues. CDR3 protein: CSATSGRTQETQYF. CDR3 nucleotides: TGCAGTGCTACGTCCGGGAGGACCCAAGAGACCCAGTACTTC.

A word on this clonotype: A much more abundant neighbour one base away suggests this may be a read error. This CDR3 reads CASSDAAGGNNEQFF. CDR3 bases: TGCGCCAGCAGCGATGCAGCGGGAGGCAACAATGAGCAGTTCTTC. This sequence joins TRBV5-1 and TRBJ2-1; TRBD2 matches at 9 bases. The CDR3 loop spans 15 amino acids. V trimming: 4 bases; J trimming: 5 bases; junction bases outside the gene matches: 7. Germline loops: CDR1 SGHRS, CDR2 YFSETQ.

Ten or more counts support this clonotype. This chain joins TRBV6-1 and TRBJ2-3, with TRBD1 identical over 8 bases. This CDR3 comprises 14 residues. Germline V gene lookup returns CDR1 MNHNS and CDR2 SASEGT. J gave up 1 base and V 11 bases, and 8 bases lay outside the gene matches. CDR3 loop: CASLQGDRTDTQYF. In DNA form, the CDR3 reads TGTGCCTCCCTACAGGGGGATCGCACAGATACGCAGTATTTT.

Ten or more counts support this clonotype. The chain couples TRBV3-1 to TRBJ2-5; TRBD1 or TRBD2 may be the D gene (5 bases each). The CDR3 extends over 15 amino acids. Trimming pared 8 bases from V and 5 bases from J, leaving 21 bases between. CDR1 and CDR2 (germline): LGHDT, YNNKEL (reference sequence). The CDR3 spells CASATVMGTVETQYF. DNA for the CDR3: TGTGCCAGCGCGACTGTAATGGGGACGGTCGAGACCCAGTACTTC.

The chain uses TRBV10-3 and TRBJ2-6; 7 nucleotides agree with TRBD2. This CDR3 is built from 13 residues. CDR1 is ENHRY, CDR2 SYGVKD, per germline. V lost 11 bases, J lost 2 bases, and 3 bases stayed unmatched. The CDR3, as DNA: TGTGCCTCAGCGGGGACTGGGGCCAACGTCCTGACTTTC. It encodes CASAGTGANVLTF.

This clonotype has a handful of counts. J is TRBJ1-2 and V is TRBV29-1; the D gene is possibly TRBD1 (5 bases). The CDR3 runs to 13 residues. V dropped 3 bases and J dropped 2 bases, with 10 bases sitting between them. CDR1 and CDR2 (germline): SQVTM, ANQGSEA. As DNA, the CDR3 is TGCAGCGTTGAGTCAGGGAAGAACTATGGCTACACCTTC. It encodes CSVESGKNYGYTF.

Ten or more counts support this clonotype. The CDR3 bases are TGTGCCAGCAGCCAAGGTCTGGCCACGATCGAGCAGTACTTC. Its translation: CASSQGLATIEQYF. The chain joins TRBV3-1 to TRBJ2-7; D is unresolved. Germline CDR1 LGHDT, CDR2 YNNKEL (reference sequence). The V end was cut by 1 base, the J end by 6 bases, with 13 bases between. The CDR3 contains 14 residues.

At least ten counts were recorded for this clonotype. V usage is TRBV2 and J usage is TRBJ1-1; a possible D gene is TRBD1 (6 bases). This CDR3 is built from 11 residues. V shed 8 bases and J shed 8 bases, with 12 bases lying between them. Germline CDR1 SNHLY, CDR2 FYNNEI. CDR3 in DNA: TGTGCCAGCCGACAGGAGACCGAAGCTTTCTTT. Translation: CASRQETEAFF.

This clonotype was counted ten times or more. The chain links TRBV2 to TRBJ2-7, with no clear D. Germline CDR1 SNHLY, CDR2 FYNNEI. The CDR3 has 15 amino acids. V shed 7 bases and J shed 0 bases, with 16 bases lying between them. The CDR3 sequence is CASILAWAPSYEQYF. The CDR3 DNA follows: TGTGCCAGCATCCTCGCCTGGGCCCCCTCCTACGAGCAGTACTTC.

V usage is TRBV7-9 and J usage is TRBJ1-2, with a weak D call TRBD1 (5 bases). Germline V gene data show CDR1 as SEHNR and CDR2 as FQNEAQ (reference sequence). This CDR3 has 17 residues. V was pared by 4 bases and J by 0 bases, with 18 bases between. In DNA, the CDR3 is TGTGCCAGCAGCTCTTACATGACAGTCTCTTCTAACTATGGCTACACCTTC. It encodes CASSSYMTVSSNYGYTF.

In its sample, this clonotype was seen many times. CDR3 DNA sequence: TGTGCCAGCAGCTTAGACACAGGGGGCAGAGAGCAGTACTTC. Translated, it gives CASSLDTGGREQYF. The rearrangement links TRBV7-9 to TRBJ2-7; TRBD1 matches at 9 bases. The CDR3 spans 14 residues. The V gene's germline CDR1 is SEHNR and CDR2 FQNEAQ (reference sequence). Losses at the gene ends were 1 base for V and 7 bases for J; bases not matched to a gene: 5.

The chain carries TRBV30 and TRBJ2-1, with TRBD2 as a possible D gene (5 bases). The germline V and J ends were trimmed by 5 bases and 7 bases, with 18 bases remaining between them. The CDR3 has 14 residues. Germline-derived CDR1 and CDR2 are GTSNPN and SVGIG (reference sequence). The CDR3 sequence is CAWFRWRRGNEQFF. Written as DNA, the CDR3 is TGTGCCTGGTTTCGGTGGCGGAGAGGGAATGAGCAGTTCTTC. Based on the CDR3 plus reference TRBV30 and TRBJ2-1, the full variable domain is SQTIHQWPATLVQPVGSPLSLECTVEGTSNPNLYWYRQAAGRGLQLLFYSVGIGQISSEVPQNLSASRPQDRQFILSSKKLLLSDSGFYLCAWFRWRRGNEQFFGPGTRLTVL.

This clonotype was observed a handful of times. This chain joins TRBV6-1 and TRBJ1-3; 7 nucleotides align to TRBD1. In germline, CDR1 is MNHNS, CDR2 SASEGT. J gave up 0 bases and V 6 bases, and 8 bases lay outside the gene matches. The CDR3 covers 16 residues. The DNA of the CDR3 is TGTGCCAGCAGAAGGGACAGCCTATTCTCTGGAAACACCATATATTTT. Amino acid sequence: CASRRDSLFSGNTIYF.

This clonotype was observed a handful of times. The V call is TRBV6-5, the J call TRBJ1-1, with D maybe TRBD1 (6 bases). This CDR3 has 15 residues. Trimming took off 2 bases at V and 5 bases at J, with 15 bases between the two ends. In germline, CDR1 is MNHEY, CDR2 SVGAGI. In nucleotides, the CDR3 is TGTGCCAGCAGTTACCGGACAGACCTAAGGACTGAAGCTTTCTTT. It specifies CASSYRTDLRTEAFF.

This clonotype has only a few counts. The chain links TRBV5-6 to TRBJ2-6, with 13 bases fitting TRBD2. V gave up 6 bases and J gave up 0 bases; unmatched junction bases: 12. Germline assignment: CDR1 SGHDT and CDR2 YYEEEE. The length of the CDR3 is 20 residues. This CDR3 reads CASTYLGTSGIVSGANVLTF. CDR3 sequence (DNA): TGTGCCAGCACCTATCTGGGGACTAGCGGGATTGTCTCTGGGGCCAACGTCCTGACTTTC.

This clonotype was detected ten times or more. The chain couples TRBV28 to TRBJ2-3; 10 bases align to TRBD1. The CDR3 is 16 amino acids. Germline V gives CDR1 MDHEN, CDR2 SYDVKM. After removal of 3 bases from V and 4 bases from J, the junction contained 7 bases not matched to a gene. CDR3 sequence: CASSFFDRGPADTQYF. The CDR3 DNA is TGTGCCAGCAGTTTCTTTGACAGGGGGCCCGCAGATACGCAGTATTTT.

In this sample, this clonotype turned up a few times. This chain links TRBV12-3 or TRBV12-4 with TRBJ1-1; TRBD1 aligns across 9 bases. The CDR3 loop spans 15 amino acids. V lost 11 bases to trimming and J lost 5 bases; unmatched junction nucleotides: 15. Here the CDR3 DNA reads TGTGCCGGTAGTACGACAGGGGGGGGTCTTACTGAAGCTTTCTTT. Its protein product is CAGSTTGGGLTEAFF.

V gene TRBV5-1 combines with J gene TRBJ1-1; D ambiguous. Germline CDR1 is SGHRS and CDR2 is YFSETQ. The V end was cut by 4 bases, the J end by 2 bases, with 9 bases between. The CDR3 contains 13 residues. The CDR3 sequence: CASSKDGNTEAFF. As DNA, the CDR3 is TGCGCCAGCAGCAAGGACGGTAACACTGAAGCTTTCTTT.

This clonotype has a count of ten or more. The chain uses TRBV9 and TRBJ2-1; D gene ambiguous. V was clipped by 3 bases and J by 4 bases, with 20 bases between them. This CDR3 is 17 amino acids long. Germline V lookup: CDR1 SGDLS, CDR2 YYNGEE. CDR3 sequence: CASSGTEDPIRYNEQFF. In DNA form, the CDR3 reads TGTGCCAGCAGCGGAACCGAGGACCCCATTAGATACAATGAGCAGTTCTTC. Based on the CDR3 plus reference TRBV9 and TRBJ2-1, the full variable domain is DSGVTQTPKHLITATGQRVTLRCSPRSGDLSVYWYQQSLDQGLQFLIQYYNGEERAKGNILERFSAQQFPDLHSELNLSSLELGDSALYFCASSGTEDPIRYNEQFFGPGTRLTVL.

Note on this clonotype: One end of the junction varies from germline; a read error may be responsible. The chain uses TRBV5-5 and TRBJ1-2; D possibly corresponds to TRBD1 (5 bases). The germline V gene has CDR1 SGHKS and CDR2 YYEKEE (reference sequence). The CDR3 has 15 residues. For the CDR3, the DNA is TGCGCCAGCAGCCAAGATCACGGGGGGGTCTATGGCTACACCTTC. It translates to CASSQDHGGVYGYTF.

The rearrangement joins TRBV28 to TRBJ2-3; D is tentatively TRBD1 or TRBD2 (5 bases each). The CDR3 extends over 15 amino acids. Germline V gene data show CDR1 as MDHEN and CDR2 as SYDVKM. Trimming left V 6 bases short and J 6 bases short, with 19 bases between. CDR3 DNA: TGTGCCAGCAGCCACGTCCGGGACCCTCCGGATACGCAGTATTTT. This codes for CASSHVRDPPDTQYF. The full variable domain, in which reference TRBV28 and TRBJ2-3 provide the parts outside the CDR3, is DVKVTQSSRYLVKRTGEKVFLECVQDMDHENMFWYRQDPGLGLRLIYFSYDVKMKEKGDIPEGYSVSREKKERFSLILESASTNQTSMYLCASSHVRDPPDTQYFGPGTRLTVL.

This clonotype was observed many times. J is TRBJ2-7 and V is TRBV2; possibly TRBD2 for D (5 bases). Germline V gene lookup returns CDR1 SNHLY and CDR2 FYNNEI. This CDR3 spans 14 amino acids. The V gene lost 7 bases and the J gene lost 5 bases, with 18 bases spanning the gap. Here the CDR3 reads CASKLRVLGHEQYF. The CDR3, as DNA: TGTGCCAGCAAACTGAGGGTTTTGGGTCACGAGCAGTACTTC. Drawing the rest from reference TRBV2 and TRBJ2-7, the complete variable domain is EPEVTQTPSHQVTQMGQEVILRCVPISNHLYFYWYRQILGQKVEFLVSFYNNEISEKSEIFDDQFSVERPDGSNFTLKIRSTKLEDSAMYFCASKLRVLGHEQYFGPGTRLTVT.

This clonotype has at least ten counts. The chain carries TRBV12-3 or TRBV12-4 and TRBJ2-1; 8 bases align to TRBD2. V was pared by 5 bases and J by 0 bases, with 3 bases of the junction left unmatched. The CDR3 consists of 15 residues. CDR3 nucleotides: TGTGCCAGCAGTGAGAGCGGGAGCTCCTACAATGAGCAGTTCTTC. This gives the protein CASSESGSSYNEQFF.

This clonotype was counted at least ten times. The chain employs TRBV11-2 and TRBJ2-5; D perhaps matches TRBD2 (5 bases). Deletions cut 5 bases from V and 5 bases from J, with 9 bases between. This CDR3 has 12 residues. Germline lookup yields CDR1 SGHAT and CDR2 FQNNGV. The CDR3 bases are TGTGCCAGCAGCCCCCAGCGGGAGACCCAGTACTTC. It codes for CASSPQRETQYF.

This clonotype was seen many times. CDR3 nucleotide sequence: TGTGCCAGCAGTTTAACCAGGGTCGGGGCCAACGTCCTGACTTTC. Translation gives CASSLTRVGANVLTF. The genes are TRBV28 and TRBJ2-6; maybe TRBD1 (5 bases). V lost 2 bases, J lost 4 bases, and 9 bases lay in between. Per the germline V gene, CDR1 is MDHEN and CDR2 is SYDVKM. The CDR3 is 15 residues long.

The chain joins TRBV6-2 or TRBV6-3 to TRBJ1-4; D remains ambiguous. CDR3 length: 15 residues. The V gene's germline CDR1 is MNHEY and CDR2 SVGEGT. V was shortened by 0 bases and J by 4 bases, with 9 bases between the two germline ends. CDR3 loop: CASSYSPIGNEKLFF. CDR3 DNA sequence: TGTGCCAGCAGTTACTCCCCCATCGGTAATGAAAAACTGTTTTTT.

This clonotype was detected many times. The chain combines TRBV10-3 with TRBJ2-7; no reliable D call. CDR3 size: 13 residues. Germline CDR1 and CDR2: ENHRY and SYGVKD. V was shortened by 0 bases and J by 4 bases, with 7 bases between the two germline ends. CDR3 in DNA: TGTGCCATCAGTGAGTCGACGGGTTACGAGCAGTACTTC. It yields the protein CAISESTGYEQYF.